Presented here are 8 T cell receptor beta chains from one specimen sequenced in a study of PD-1 blockade in classical Hodgkin lymphoma. Time point defined: cycle 4 day 1 (C4D1), after 5 to 7 weeks of nivolumab. All patients relapsed after autologous stem cell transplantation, and brentuximab vedotin exposure varied. The table came from immunoSEQ multiplex PCR; TCRdb's copy has only in-frame clones and leaves some out. This repertoire shows approximately 110,000 clones, roughly nine tenths found once; its top ten account for over 15%. The source material was peripheral blood mononuclear cells (PBMCs), sampled before the fourth cycle of nivolumab. The receptors here all came from a human donor with classical Hodgkin lymphoma.

V and J are TRBV15 and TRBJ1-1; D is undetermined. The germline gives CDR1 LNHNV, CDR2 YYDKDF (reference sequence). Trimming left V 5 bases short and J 0 bases short, with 7 bases between. The CDR3 consists of 13 residues. CDR3 in amino acids: CATSDDLNTEAFF. In DNA, the CDR3 is TGTGCCACCAGCGACGATTTGAACACTGAAGCTTTCTTT.

J is TRBJ1-1 and V is TRBV27; a weak D match, TRBD1 (5 bases). CDR3 length: 15 amino acids. The V end was cut by 1 base, the J end by 1 base, with 10 bases between. The germline V gene encodes CDR1 MNHEY and CDR2 SMNVEV (reference sequence). This CDR3 reads CASSLYYGTNTEAFF. As DNA, the CDR3 is TGTGCCAGCAGTTTATATTATGGGACGAACACTGAAGCTTTCTTT.

The J gene is TRBJ1-2, the V gene TRBV5-6; 8 bases fit TRBD1. This CDR3 comprises 14 residues. The germline V gene encodes CDR1 SGHDT and CDR2 YYEEEE. V lost 2 bases to trimming and J lost 6 bases; unmatched junction nucleotides: 6. CDR3 DNA: TGTGCCAGCAGCTTTGGTCAGGGGGCACATGGCTACACCTTC. Translated, it gives CASSFGQGAHGYTF.

The J gene is TRBJ1-3, the V gene TRBV11-3, with 10 bases fitting TRBD1. Per the germline V gene, CDR1 is SGHNT and CDR2 is YENEEA. V lost 6 bases to trimming and J lost 1 base; unmatched junction nucleotides: 3. This CDR3 contains 15 residues. CDR3 protein: CASRSDRGSGNTIYF. The CDR3 DNA sequence: TGTGCCAGCAGGTCGGACAGGGGGTCTGGAAACACCATATATTTT.

The rearrangement uses TRBV7-9 and TRBJ2-3; D is possibly TRBD1 (6 bases). This CDR3 is built from 14 residues. Trimming stripped 2 bases from V and 5 bases from J, with 11 bases between. The germline gives CDR1 SEHNR, CDR2 FQNEAQ (reference sequence). The CDR3 nucleotides are TGTGCCAGCAGCTTACAGGGGATGGGAGATACGCAGTATTTT. It is translated as CASSLQGMGDTQYF.

The rearrangement joins TRBV4-3 to TRBJ2-7, with 10 bases that match TRBD1. Germline V CDR1 and CDR2: LGHNA, YSLEER. The J segment lost 2 bases and the V segment lost 3 bases, leaving 4 bases of the junction unmatched. The CDR3 extends over 15 amino acids. DNA for the CDR3: TGCGCCAGCAGCCAGGGGACAGGGGCCCCCTACGAGCAGTACTTC. Amino acid sequence: CASSQGTGAPYEQYF.

The chain has TRBV5-1 and TRBJ2-7; 9 nucleotides line up with TRBD1. The V gene end was trimmed by 7 bases and the J gene end by 5 bases; junction bases not matched to a gene: 7. Germline assignment: CDR1 SGHRS and CDR2 YFSETQ. There are 13 residues in the CDR3. The CDR3 DNA follows: TGCGCCAGCTCCCGACAGGGGGGGAACGAGCAGTACTTC. As protein: CASSRQGGNEQYF.

The chain recombines TRBV27 with TRBJ2-1; D perhaps matches TRBD2 (6 bases). Germline CDR1 is MNHEY and CDR2 is SMNVEV (reference sequence). Trimming stripped 8 bases from V and 8 bases from J, with 22 bases between. CDR3 length equals 15 residues. The CDR3 loop is CASSSRSGQLDEQFF. The DNA of the CDR3 is TGTGCCAGCTCCTCGAGGAGCGGGCAGTTGGATGAGCAGTTCTTC.